This TCR beta chain was observed in a study of T cells in narcolepsy. Study details: Donors had narcolepsy type 1 or type 2, or were healthy controls.

Study observations and caveats: Some memory CD4+ repertoires had no autoreactive clone sequences.

Concerning this clone itself: Its target is unknown.

Looked up from germline, CDR1 is SGDLS and CDR2 is YYNGEE. Trimming cost V 0 bases and J 4 bases, with 13 bases left between them. The CDR3 sequence is 15 residues long. Assay: immunoSEQ multiplex PCR; the TCRdb copy retains only in-frame clones and omits some. The sample lists approximately 38,000 clones; about nine tenths were seen once. Sequences were obtained from CD45RA- memory CD4+ T cells from PBMCs. This sequence was found in a human donor with narcolepsy. The chain recombines TRBV9 with TRBJ2-5; D unresolved. CDR3 sequence reads: CASSVGAGRRETQYF. CDR3 DNA: TGTGCCAGCAGCGTAGGGGCCGGACGAAGAGAGACCCAGTACTTC.